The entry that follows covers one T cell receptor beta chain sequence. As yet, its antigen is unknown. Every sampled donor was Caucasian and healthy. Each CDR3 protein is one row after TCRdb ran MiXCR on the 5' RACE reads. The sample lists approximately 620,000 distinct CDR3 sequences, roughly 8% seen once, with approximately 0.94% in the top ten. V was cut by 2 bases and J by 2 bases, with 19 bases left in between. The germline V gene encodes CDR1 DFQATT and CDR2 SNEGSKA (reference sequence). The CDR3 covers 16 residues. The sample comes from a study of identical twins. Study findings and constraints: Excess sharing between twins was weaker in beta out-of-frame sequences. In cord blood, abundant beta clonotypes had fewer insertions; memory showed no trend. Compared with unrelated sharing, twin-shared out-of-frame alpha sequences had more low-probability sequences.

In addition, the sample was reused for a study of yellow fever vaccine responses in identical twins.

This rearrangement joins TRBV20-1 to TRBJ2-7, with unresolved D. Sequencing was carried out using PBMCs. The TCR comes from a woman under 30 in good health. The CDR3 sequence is CSARPKKFRLTYEQYF. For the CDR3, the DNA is TGCAGTGCTAGACCTAAAAAATTCCGCTTGACCTACGAGCAGTACTTC.